This T cell receptor (beta chain) was obtained from a study of T cell repertoires in cytomegalovirus infection. Whole-study results and caveats: Predominance within the ex vivo response was attributable to HLA-C-restricted CMV-specific TCR beta clonotypes.

Each CDR3 protein gets one entry after TCRdb re-called the reads with MiXCR. The sample lists around 360,000 distinct CDR3 sequences; about 32% were seen once. Germline V gene lookup returns CDR1 LGHNA and CDR2 YNFKEQ. This CDR3 region has 16 residues. V lost 0 bases and J lost 6, with 18 bases in between. As concerns this clonotype: Its antigen is unidentified.

The TCR comes from a human donor in good health (CMV status not recorded). Some clones in this sample may be carry-over from other donors' samples. This chain uses TRBV4-2 with TRBJ2-7, with D tentatively TRBD1 (5 bases). The source material was cultured PBMCs, sampled from culture after CMV antigen stimulation. The CDR3 here is CASSQDTGPPGPEQYF. As DNA, the CDR3 is TGTGCCAGCAGCCAAGATACGGGTCCTCCAGGGCCCGAGCAGTACTTC.